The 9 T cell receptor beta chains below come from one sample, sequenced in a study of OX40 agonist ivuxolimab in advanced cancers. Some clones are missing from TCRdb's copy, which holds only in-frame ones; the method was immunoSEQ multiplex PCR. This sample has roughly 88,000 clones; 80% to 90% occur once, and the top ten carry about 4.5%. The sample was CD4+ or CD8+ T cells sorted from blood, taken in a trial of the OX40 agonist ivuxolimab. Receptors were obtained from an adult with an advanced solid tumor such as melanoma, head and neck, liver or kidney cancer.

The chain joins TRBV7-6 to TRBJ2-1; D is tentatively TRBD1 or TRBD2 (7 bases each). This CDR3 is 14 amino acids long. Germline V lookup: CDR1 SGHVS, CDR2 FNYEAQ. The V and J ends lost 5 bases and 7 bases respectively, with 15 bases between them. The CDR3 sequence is CASSDQGGWNEQFF. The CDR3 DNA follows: TGTGCCAGCAGCGACCAGGGGGGGTGGAATGAGCAGTTCTTC.

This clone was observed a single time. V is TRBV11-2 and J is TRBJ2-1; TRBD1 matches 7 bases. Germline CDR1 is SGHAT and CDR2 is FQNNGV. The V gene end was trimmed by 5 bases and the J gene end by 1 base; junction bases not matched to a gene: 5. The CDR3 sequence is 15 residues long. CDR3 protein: CASSIQGWSYNEQFF. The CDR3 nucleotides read TGTGCCAGCAGCATACAGGGGTGGTCCTACAATGAGCAGTTCTTC.

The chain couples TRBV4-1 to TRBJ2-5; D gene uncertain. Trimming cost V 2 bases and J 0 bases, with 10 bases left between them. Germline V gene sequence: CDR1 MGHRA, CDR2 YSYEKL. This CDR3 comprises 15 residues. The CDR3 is CASSQPGLDQETQYF. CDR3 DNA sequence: TGCGCCAGCAGCCAACCCGGGCTAGACCAAGAGACCCAGTACTTC.

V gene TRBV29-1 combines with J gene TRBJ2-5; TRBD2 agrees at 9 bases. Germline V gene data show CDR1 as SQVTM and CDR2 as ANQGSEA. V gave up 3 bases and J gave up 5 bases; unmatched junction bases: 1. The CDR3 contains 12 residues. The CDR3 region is CSVDGLAETQYF. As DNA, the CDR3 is TGCAGCGTTGATGGACTAGCGGAGACCCAGTACTTC.

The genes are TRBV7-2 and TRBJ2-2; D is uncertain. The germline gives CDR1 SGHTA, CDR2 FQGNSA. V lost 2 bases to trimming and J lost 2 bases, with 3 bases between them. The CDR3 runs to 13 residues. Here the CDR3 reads CASSLPNTGELFF. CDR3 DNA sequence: TGTGCCAGCAGCTTACCTAACACCGGGGAGCTGTTTTTT.

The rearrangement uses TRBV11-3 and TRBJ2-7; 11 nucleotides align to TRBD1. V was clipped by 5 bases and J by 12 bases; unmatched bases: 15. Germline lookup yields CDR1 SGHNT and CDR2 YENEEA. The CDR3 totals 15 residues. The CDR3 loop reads CASSPGGTGGDIAYF. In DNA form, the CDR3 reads TGTGCCAGCAGCCCTGGAGGGACAGGGGGTGACATTGCGTACTTC.

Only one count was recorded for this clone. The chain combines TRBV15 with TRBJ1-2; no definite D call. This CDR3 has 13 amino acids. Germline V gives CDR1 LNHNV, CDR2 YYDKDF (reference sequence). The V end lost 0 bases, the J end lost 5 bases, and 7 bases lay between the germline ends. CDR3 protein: CATSRDKAYGYTF. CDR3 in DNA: TGTGCCACCAGCAGAGATAAAGCGTATGGCTACACCTTC.

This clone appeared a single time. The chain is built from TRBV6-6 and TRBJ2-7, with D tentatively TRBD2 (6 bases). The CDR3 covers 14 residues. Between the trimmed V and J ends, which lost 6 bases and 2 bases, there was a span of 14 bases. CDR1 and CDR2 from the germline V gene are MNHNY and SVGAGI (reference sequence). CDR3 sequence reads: CASRPTGRTYEQYF. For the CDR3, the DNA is TGTGCCAGCAGGCCTACCGGGAGAACCTACGAGCAGTACTTC.

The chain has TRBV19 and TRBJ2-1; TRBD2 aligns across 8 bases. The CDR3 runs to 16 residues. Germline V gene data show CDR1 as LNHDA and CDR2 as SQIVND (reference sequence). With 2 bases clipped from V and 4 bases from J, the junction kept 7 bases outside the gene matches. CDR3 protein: CASSIRGGTPYNEQFF. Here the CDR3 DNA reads TGTGCCAGTAGTATACGGGGGGGGACACCTTACAATGAGCAGTTCTTC.